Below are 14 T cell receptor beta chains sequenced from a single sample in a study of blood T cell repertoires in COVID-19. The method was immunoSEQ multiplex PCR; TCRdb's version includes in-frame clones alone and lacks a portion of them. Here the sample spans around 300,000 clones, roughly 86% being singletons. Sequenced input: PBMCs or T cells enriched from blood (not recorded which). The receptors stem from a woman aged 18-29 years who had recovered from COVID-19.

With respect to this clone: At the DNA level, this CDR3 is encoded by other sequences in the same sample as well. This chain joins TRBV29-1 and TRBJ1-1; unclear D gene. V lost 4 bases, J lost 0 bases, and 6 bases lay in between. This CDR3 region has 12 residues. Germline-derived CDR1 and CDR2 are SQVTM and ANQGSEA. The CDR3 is CSVAGLNTEAFF. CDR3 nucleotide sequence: TGCAGCGTTGCCGGGTTGAACACTGAAGCTTTCTTT.

The CDR3 nucleotides are TGTGCCAGCAGCTTAGCGCCTAGTCGTGCTTTCTTT. It is translated as CASSLAPSRAFF. The rearrangement joins TRBV7-8 to TRBJ1-1; no clear D gene. Between the trimmed V and J ends, which lost 0 bases and 11 bases, there was a span of 10 bases. This CDR3 contains 12 residues. CDR1 is SGHVS and CDR2 is FQNEAQ in the germline V gene.

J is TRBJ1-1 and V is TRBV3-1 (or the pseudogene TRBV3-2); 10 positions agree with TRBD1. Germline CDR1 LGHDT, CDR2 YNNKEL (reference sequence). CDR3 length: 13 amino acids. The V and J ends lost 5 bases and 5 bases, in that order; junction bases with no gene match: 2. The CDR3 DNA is TGTGCCAGCAGCGGGACAGGGGAAACTGAAGCTTTCTTT. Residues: CASSGTGETEAFF.

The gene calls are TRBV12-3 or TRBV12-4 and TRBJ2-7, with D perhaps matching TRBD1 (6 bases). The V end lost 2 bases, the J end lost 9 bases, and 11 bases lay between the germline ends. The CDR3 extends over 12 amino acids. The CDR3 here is CASSLIGGGQYF. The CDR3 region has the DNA TGTGCCAGCAGTTTAATTGGGGGCGGGCAGTACTTC.

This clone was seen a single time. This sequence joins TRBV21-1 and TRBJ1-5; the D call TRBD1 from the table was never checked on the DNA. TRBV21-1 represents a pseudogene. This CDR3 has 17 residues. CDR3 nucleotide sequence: TGTGCCAGCTTGACAGGGGGCGCCGGGATGAGCAATCAGCCCCAGCATTTT. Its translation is CASLTGGAGMSNQPQHF.

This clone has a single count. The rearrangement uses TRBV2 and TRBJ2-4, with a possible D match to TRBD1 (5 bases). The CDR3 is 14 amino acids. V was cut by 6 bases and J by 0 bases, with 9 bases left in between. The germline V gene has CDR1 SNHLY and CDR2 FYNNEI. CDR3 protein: CASRVTGAKNIQYF. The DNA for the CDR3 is TGTGCCAGCAGGGTAACAGGAGCCAAAAACATTCAGTACTTC.

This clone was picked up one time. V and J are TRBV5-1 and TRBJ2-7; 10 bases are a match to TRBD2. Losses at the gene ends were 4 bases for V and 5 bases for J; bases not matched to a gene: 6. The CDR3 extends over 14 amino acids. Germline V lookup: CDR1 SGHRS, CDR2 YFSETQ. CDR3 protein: CASSTTSGLNEQYF. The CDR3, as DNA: TGCGCCAGCAGCACGACTAGCGGGCTGAACGAGCAGTACTTC.

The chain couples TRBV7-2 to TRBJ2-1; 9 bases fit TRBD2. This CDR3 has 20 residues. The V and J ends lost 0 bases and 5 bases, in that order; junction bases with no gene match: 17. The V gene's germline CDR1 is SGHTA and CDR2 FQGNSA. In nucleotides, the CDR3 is TGTGCCAGCAGCTTAGCGCGGGTCCCTAGCGGGGCTCCCGGAGACAATGAGCAGTTCTTC. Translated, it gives CASSLARVPSGAPGDNEQFF.

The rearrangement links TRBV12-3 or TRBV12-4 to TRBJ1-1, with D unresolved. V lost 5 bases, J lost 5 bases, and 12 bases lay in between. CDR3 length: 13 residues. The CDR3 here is CASSLGRRTEAFF. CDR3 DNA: TGTGCCAGCAGTCTGGGCAGGAGGACTGAAGCTTTCTTT.

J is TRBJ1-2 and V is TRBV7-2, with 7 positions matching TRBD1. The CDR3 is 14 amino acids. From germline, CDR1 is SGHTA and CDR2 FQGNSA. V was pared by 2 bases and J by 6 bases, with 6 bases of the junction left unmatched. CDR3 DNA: TGTGCCAGCAGCTTAAGCCGGCAGGGGGATGGCTACACCTTC. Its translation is CASSLSRQGDGYTF.

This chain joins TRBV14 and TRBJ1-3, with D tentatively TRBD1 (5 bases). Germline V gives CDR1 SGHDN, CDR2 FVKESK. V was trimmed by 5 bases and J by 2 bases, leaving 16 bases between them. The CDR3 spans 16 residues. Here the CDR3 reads CASSSLGGVPGNTIYF. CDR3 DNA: TGTGCCAGCAGCTCCTTGGGGGGGGTGCCTGGAAACACCATATATTTT.

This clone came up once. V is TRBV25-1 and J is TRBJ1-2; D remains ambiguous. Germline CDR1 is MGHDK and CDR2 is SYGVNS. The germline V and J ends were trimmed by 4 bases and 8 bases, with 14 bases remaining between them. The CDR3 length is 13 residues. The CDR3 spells CASSVLSEVGYTF. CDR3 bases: TGTGCCAGCAGTGTCCTCTCGGAGGTGGGCTACACCTTC.

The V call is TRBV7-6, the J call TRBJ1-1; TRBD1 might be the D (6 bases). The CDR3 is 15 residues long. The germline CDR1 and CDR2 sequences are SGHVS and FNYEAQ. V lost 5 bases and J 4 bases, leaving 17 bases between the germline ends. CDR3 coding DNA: TGTGCCAGCAGCCCCCGTTGGCGAGGGGGCACTGAAGCTTTCTTT. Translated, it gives CASSPRWRGGTEAFF.

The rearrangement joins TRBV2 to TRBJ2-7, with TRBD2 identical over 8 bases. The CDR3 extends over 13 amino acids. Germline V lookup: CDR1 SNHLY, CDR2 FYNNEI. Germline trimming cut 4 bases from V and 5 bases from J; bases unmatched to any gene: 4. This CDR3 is CASSGGLADEQYF. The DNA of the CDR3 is TGTGCCAGCAGTGGTGGACTAGCTGACGAGCAGTACTTC.